Each of the 29 T cell receptor beta chains below was sequenced from the same sample in a study of blood T cell repertoires in COVID-19. Profiling relied on immunoSEQ multiplex PCR, and the TCRdb table lists in-frame clones only, not all of them. This table has about 60,000 clones, approximately 92% appearing once. Sample: peripheral blood. All receptors derive from a man aged 55 to 70 with acute or convalescent COVID-19.

V gene TRBV29-1 combines with J gene TRBJ2-5; 10 positions match TRBD1. CDR1 and CDR2 (germline): SQVTM, ANQGSEA. The CDR3 is 13 residues long. Trimming removed 6 bases from V and 1 base from J; junction bases left unmatched: 2. CDR3 amino acids: CSVGQGIQETQYF. The CDR3 region has the DNA TGCAGCGTGGGACAGGGGATCCAAGAGACCCAGTACTTC. Supplemented by reference TRBV29-1 and TRBJ2-5, the full variable domain reads SAVISQKPSRDICQRGTSLTIQCQVDSQVTMMFWYRQQPGQSLTLIATANQGSEATYESGFVIDKFPISRPNLTFSTLTVSNMSPEDSSIYLCSVGQGIQETQYFGPGTRLLVL.

V is TRBV7-2 and J is TRBJ1-1; D is unclear. The length of the CDR3 is 15 residues. V shed 2 bases and J shed 1 base, with 11 bases lying between them. The germline CDR1 and CDR2 sequences are SGHTA and FQGNSA. This CDR3 reads CASSLSNNPNTEAFF. The CDR3 bases are TGTGCCAGCAGCTTATCGAACAATCCGAACACTGAAGCTTTCTTT.

The chain couples TRBV19 to TRBJ2-6; D not resolved. V gave up 1 base and J gave up 0 bases, with 7 bases separating them. Germline loops: CDR1 LNHDA, CDR2 SQIVND (reference sequence). The CDR3 is made up of 16 amino acids. In nucleotides, the CDR3 is TGTGCCAGTAGTATAGGCGGCAACTCTGGGGCCAACGTCCTGACTTTC. Its translation is CASSIGGNSGANVLTF.

The J gene is TRBJ1-1, the V gene TRBV9, with D possibly TRBD1 on 5 matching bases. This CDR3 is 15 amino acids long. Between the trimmed V and J ends, which lost 0 bases and 0 bases, there was a span of 9 bases. Germline V gives CDR1 SGDLS, CDR2 YYNGEE. In nucleotides, the CDR3 is TGTGCCAGCAGCGTAGTGGCAGGGATGAACACTGAAGCTTTCTTT. Amino acids: CASSVVAGMNTEAFF. The whole variable domain, filled in from reference TRBV9 and TRBJ1-1, reads DSGVTQTPKHLITATGQRVTLRCSPRSGDLSVYWYQQSLDQGLQFLIQYYNGEERAKGNILERFSAQQFPDLHSELNLSSLELGDSALYFCASSVVAGMNTEAFFGQGTRLTVV.

This rearrangement joins TRBV10-3 to TRBJ1-5; TRBD1 is a possible D gene (6 bases). The CDR3 is made up of 15 amino acids. The germline gives CDR1 ENHRY, CDR2 SYGVKD. Trimming took 4 bases from V and 2 from J, leaving 12 bases between them. The CDR3 region has the DNA TGTGCCATCAGTGCTAACAGGGACGGCAATCAGCCCCAGCATTTT. It yields the protein CAISANRDGNQPQHF.

The CDR3: CAINYPLREKEKLFF. CDR3 nucleotides: TGTGCCATCAACTATCCCCTCCGCGAGAAGGAAAAACTGTTTTTT. This sequence joins TRBV10-3 and TRBJ1-4; D remains ambiguous. Germline lookup yields CDR1 ENHRY and CDR2 SYGVKD. V was cut by 7 bases and J by 8 bases, with 20 bases left in between. This CDR3 has 15 residues.

The J gene is TRBJ1-6, the V gene TRBV3-1 (or the pseudogene TRBV3-2), with D maybe TRBD1 (6 bases). Germline values: CDR1 LGHDT, CDR2 YNNKEL (reference sequence). The CDR3 runs to 14 residues. Trimming left V 1 base short and J 10 bases short, with 11 bases between. For the CDR3, the DNA is TGTGCCAGCAGCCAAGTCGGGGGGCGCTCACCCCTCCACTTT. This sequence encodes CASSQVGGRSPLHF.

The genes are TRBV27 and TRBJ1-2; possible D gene TRBD1, 5 bases. From germline, CDR1 is MNHEY and CDR2 SMNVEV (reference sequence). The length of the CDR3 is 15 residues. V was cut by 2 bases and J by 8 bases, with 18 bases left in between. The DNA for the CDR3 is TGTGCCAGCAGTTTAATAGGGGACTCTCTTTACGGCTACACCTTC. The encoded protein is CASSLIGDSLYGYTF.

Written as DNA, the CDR3 is TGTGCCATCAGTGCGGGACAGGCTAACTATGGCTACACCTTC. This encodes CAISAGQANYGYTF. The chain is built from TRBV10-3 and TRBJ1-2, with 8 nucleotides matching TRBD1. The germline V gene has CDR1 ENHRY and CDR2 SYGVKD. This CDR3 region has 14 residues. Trimming cost V 4 bases and J 0 bases; bases outside gene matches: 1.

This sequence joins TRBV9 and TRBJ2-1; TRBD2 matches 8 bases. This CDR3 comprises 15 residues. V dropped 4 bases and J dropped 5; count of bases not matched to a gene: 8. Germline values: CDR1 SGDLS, CDR2 YYNGEE. CDR3 residues: CASSPNIAGNNEQFF. In nucleotides, the CDR3 is TGTGCCAGCAGCCCCAATATAGCGGGGAACAATGAGCAGTTCTTC.

The V and J genes are TRBV19 and TRBJ1-5; no reliable D call. The V end was cut by 6 bases, the J end by 3 bases, with 15 bases between. Germline V gene sequence: CDR1 LNHDA, CDR2 SQIVND (reference sequence). The CDR3 loop spans 15 amino acids. The CDR3: CASSRGAPLNQPQHF. The CDR3 DNA reads as TGTGCCAGTAGCAGAGGAGCGCCGCTCAATCAGCCCCAGCATTTT.

The chain uses TRBV29-1 and TRBJ2-6; a weak D match, TRBD2 (5 bases). The germline V and J ends were trimmed by 6 bases and 0 bases, with 12 bases remaining between them. This CDR3 has 15 amino acids. Germline V lookup: CDR1 SQVTM, CDR2 ANQGSEA. For the CDR3, the DNA is TGCAGCGTGGGCCGAGGGAACTCTGGGGCCAACGTCCTGACTTTC. It encodes CSVGRGNSGANVLTF.

V is TRBV3-1 (or the pseudogene TRBV3-2) and J is TRBJ2-3; 10 bases line up with TRBD2. The CDR3 spans 15 residues. Germline-derived CDR1 and CDR2 are LGHDT and YNNKEL (reference sequence). The V and J ends lost 4 bases and 9 bases, in that order; junction bases with no gene match: 10. CDR3 DNA: TGTGCCAGCAGCCCCAGGGCAGCGGGAGGGTGGACGCAGTATTTT. Protein: CASSPRAAGGWTQYF.

This chain links TRBV5-1 with TRBJ2-1; 9 nucleotides align to TRBD2. The CDR3 is 15 residues long. CDR1 is SGHRS and CDR2 is YFSETQ in the germline V gene. Losses at the gene ends were 7 bases for V and 6 bases for J; bases not matched to a gene: 11. The CDR3, as DNA: TGCGCCAGCCAGACTAGCGGCCCCCCGGGCAATGAGCAGTTCTTC. It yields the protein CASQTSGPPGNEQFF.

This chain connects TRBV2 to TRBJ1-5, with no clear D. Trimming removed 0 bases at V and 7 bases at J, with 13 bases between. Per germline, CDR1 SNHLY and CDR2 FYNNEI. This CDR3 has 15 amino acids. CDR3 DNA sequence: TGTGCCAGCAGTGAAGCTGGAGGAAGAGGCCAGCCCCAGCATTTT. Its protein product is CASSEAGGRGQPQHF.

V usage is TRBV7-9 and J usage is TRBJ2-1; the D gene is possibly TRBD2 (5 bases). The germline CDR1 and CDR2 sequences are SEHNR and FQNEAQ (reference sequence). The CDR3 sequence is 15 residues long. The V and J ends lost 4 bases and 6 bases respectively, with 16 bases between them. CDR3 DNA: TGTGCCAGCAGCTCATACCGGGGTCGGGTCAATGAGCAGTTCTTC. Translating it yields CASSSYRGRVNEQFF. Drawing the rest from reference TRBV7-9 and TRBJ2-1, the complete variable domain is DTGVSQNPRHKITKRGQNVTFRCDPISEHNRLYWYRQTLGQGPEFLTYFQNEAQLEKSRLLSDRFSAERPKGSFSTLEIQRTEQGDSAMYLCASSSYRGRVNEQFFGPGTRLTVL.

The chain links TRBV6-2 or TRBV6-3 to TRBJ2-3, with D possibly matching TRBD2 (6 bases). The CDR3 is made up of 15 amino acids. V was clipped by 2 bases and J by 4 bases, with 13 bases between them. The germline CDR1 and CDR2 sequences are MNHEY and SVGEGT. The CDR3 sequence is CASSYLSGSADTQYF. For the CDR3, the DNA is TGTGCCAGCAGTTACCTTAGCGGAAGCGCAGATACGCAGTATTTT.

This rearrangement joins TRBV20-1 to TRBJ2-1; D not resolved. The germline CDR1 and CDR2 sequences are DFQATT and SNEGSKA (reference sequence). This CDR3 has 14 amino acids. The ends were cut back, 3 bases at V and 0 bases at J, with 9 bases in the middle. For the CDR3, the DNA is TGCAGTGCTAGTGTAGCTCCCTCCTACAATGAGCAGTTCTTC. Protein product: CSASVAPSYNEQFF.

In this sample, this clone turned up once. This chain connects TRBV7-2 to TRBJ1-5, with D possibly matching TRBD1 (5 bases). CDR3 length equals 14 residues. The germline CDR1 and CDR2 sequences are SGHTA and FQGNSA. V was clipped by 1 base and J by 7 bases, with 11 bases between them. The CDR3 loop is CASSLELGEQPQHF. CDR3 nucleotides: TGTGCCAGCAGCTTAGAGCTAGGGGAACAGCCCCAGCATTTT. Complete variable domain (other parts from reference TRBV7-2 and TRBJ1-5): GAGVSQSPSNKVTEKGKDVELRCDPISGHTALYWYRQSLGQGLEFLIYFQGNSAPDKSGLPSDRFSAERTGGSVSTLTIQRTQQEDSAVYLCASSLELGEQPQHFGDGTRLSIL.

This sequence joins TRBV7-2 and TRBJ2-7, with no clear D. CDR3 length: 17 residues. The germline V and J ends were trimmed by 1 base and 6 bases, with 22 bases remaining between them. The V gene's germline CDR1 is SGHTA and CDR2 FQGNSA. The CDR3 loop reads CASSLGVRGGQKSEQYF. In DNA form, the CDR3 reads TGTGCCAGCAGCTTAGGGGTACGAGGTGGCCAGAAGTCCGAGCAGTACTTC.

The chain is built from TRBV28 and TRBJ1-1, with a tentative D call TRBD1 (6 bases). The CDR3 runs to 13 residues. Trimming took 7 bases from V and 4 from J, leaving 13 bases between them. Per germline, CDR1 MDHEN and CDR2 SYDVKM. CDR3 residues: CASILQGTTEAFF. The CDR3 nucleotides are TGTGCCAGCATCTTACAGGGAACCACTGAAGCTTTCTTT.

This sequence joins TRBV12-5 and TRBJ2-2, with TRBD1 matching over 8 bases. V trimming: 3 bases; J trimming: 7 bases; junction bases outside the gene matches: 7. CDR3 size: 15 residues. CDR1 and CDR2 (germline): LGHNT, FRNRAP. The CDR3 loop is CASGFRQGSYGELFF. The CDR3 DNA follows: TGTGCTAGTGGTTTTCGACAGGGGTCGTACGGGGAGCTGTTTTTT.

The chain has TRBV6-5 and TRBJ1-2; D perhaps matches TRBD1 (5 bases). The V end lost 5 bases, the J end lost 5 bases, and 18 bases lay between the germline ends. The CDR3 has 15 residues. Germline CDR1 and CDR2: MNHEY and SVGAGI. CDR3: CASSRGDRGEYGYTF. The CDR3 DNA sequence: TGTGCCAGCAGTAGAGGTGACCGGGGGGAATATGGCTACACCTTC.

This chain uses TRBV5-1 with TRBJ2-5, with TRBD2 matching over 15 bases. The CDR3 length is 16 residues. The trim removed 6 bases at V and 4 bases at J, leaving 7 bases unmatched. CDR1 is SGHRS, CDR2 YFSETQ, per germline. The CDR3 DNA reads as TGCGCCAGCAAGCCGGGACTAGCGGGAGGCGGAGAGACCCAGTACTTC. Protein sequence: CASKPGLAGGGETQYF.

This clone has just one count. This chain connects TRBV30 to TRBJ1-4; TRBD1 matches 9 bases. The J segment lost 8 bases and the V segment lost 5 bases, leaving 6 bases of the junction unmatched. CDR3 size: 13 residues. CDR1 is GTSNPN, CDR2 SVGIG, per germline (reference sequence). CDR3 coding DNA: TGTGCCTGGCGGGACAGGGTGGAAGAAAAACTGTTTTTT. Amino acids: CAWRDRVEEKLFF.

The chain uses TRBV27 and TRBJ2-3; TRBD2 is a possible D gene (6 bases). The CDR3 totals 18 residues. Deletions cut 5 bases from V and 2 bases from J, with 23 bases between. Germline-derived CDR1 and CDR2 are MNHEY and SMNVEV (reference sequence). The CDR3, as DNA: TGTGCCAGCAGTGTTCTTACCGGTGGGACTGGGATCACAGATACGCAGTATTTT. Residues: CASSVLTGGTGITDTQYF.

The chain links TRBV27 to TRBJ1-5; D is perhaps TRBD1 (6 bases). Trimming removed 7 bases from V and 4 bases from J, with 8 bases in between. From germline, CDR1 is MNHEY and CDR2 SMNVEV (reference sequence). This CDR3 contains 12 residues. The CDR3 region has the DNA TGTGCCAGCACAACAGGGAATCAGCCCCAGCATTTT. The encoded protein is CASTTGNQPQHF.

The chain uses TRBV28 and TRBJ1-1; possible D gene TRBD1, 5 bases. The germline V gene has CDR1 MDHEN and CDR2 SYDVKM. The V end lost 1 base, the J end lost 0 bases, and 9 bases lay between the germline ends. The CDR3 is 15 residues long. The CDR3 here is CASSLSGVLNTEAFF. CDR3 nucleotide sequence: TGTGCCAGCAGTTTATCGGGGGTCCTGAACACTGAAGCTTTCTTT.

V gene TRBV18 combines with J gene TRBJ2-5, with D possibly being TRBD2 (6 bases). Germline V gene data show CDR1 as KGHSH and CDR2 as LQKENI. The CDR3 is 14 residues long. V dropped 2 bases and J dropped 2 bases, with 9 bases sitting between them. CDR3 coding DNA: TGTGCCAGCTCACCAGTCGGGGGTCAAGAGACCCAGTACTTC. This codes for CASSPVGGQETQYF.